These 5 T cell receptor beta chains share one sample of origin, sequenced in a study of cytomegalovirus exposure and HLA in healthy donors. Profiling relied on immunoSEQ multiplex PCR, and the TCRdb table lists in-frame clones only, not all of them. The sample has 250,000 or so clones, about 87% seen once. The specimen was PBMCs. The receptors derive from a man between 18 and 35 years old in good health and CMV-seronegative.

This clone was counted once. This chain connects TRBV28 to TRBJ2-7, with D uncertain. The CDR3 is 13 amino acids. The V and J ends lost 4 bases and 3 bases respectively, with 10 bases between them. Germline values: CDR1 MDHEN, CDR2 SYDVKM. CDR3 amino acids: CASSSGRDYEQYF. The CDR3 region has the DNA TGTGCCAGCAGTTCCGGTCGTGACTACGAGCAGTACTTC.

V usage is TRBV2 and J usage is TRBJ2-1; a possible D gene is TRBD2 (5 bases). The CDR3 runs 15 residues. V lost 0 bases to trimming and J lost 6 bases, with 12 bases between them. The V gene's germline CDR1 is SNHLY and CDR2 FYNNEI. The CDR3 DNA reads as TGTGCCAGCAGTGAAGCGACTACCCGGGGCAATGAGCAGTTCTTC. Translation: CASSEATTRGNEQFF.

This sequence joins TRBV11-2 and TRBJ2-7; tentatively, D is TRBD1 (6 bases). Germline CDR1 SGHAT, CDR2 FQNNGV. Trimming stripped 5 bases from V and 0 bases from J, with 11 bases between. The CDR3 sequence is 14 residues long. This CDR3 reads CASSTGHGSYEQYF. The CDR3 DNA sequence: TGTGCCAGCAGCACGGGACACGGCTCCTACGAGCAGTACTTC.

This clone is a singleton in its sample. The CDR3 here is CASTPGTVSSYEQYF. The CDR3 DNA reads TGTGCCAGCACCCCCGGGACAGTAAGTTCCTACGAGCAGTACTTC. The chain combines TRBV11-2 with TRBJ2-7; TRBD1 aligns across 7 bases. CDR3 length: 15 residues. V lost 7 bases to trimming and J lost 1 base; unmatched junction nucleotides: 10. Germline CDR1 is SGHAT and CDR2 is FQNNGV.

The chain couples TRBV7-2 to TRBJ2-7, with D perhaps matching TRBD2 (5 bases). The V gene's germline CDR1 is SGHTA and CDR2 FQGNSA. The CDR3 spans 16 residues. The germline V and J ends were trimmed by 3 bases and 0 bases, with 15 bases remaining between them. The CDR3 nucleotides read TGTGCCAGCAGCTTTCCCCCGGGGAGAGACTCCTACGAGCAGTACTTC. This encodes CASSFPPGRDSYEQYF.